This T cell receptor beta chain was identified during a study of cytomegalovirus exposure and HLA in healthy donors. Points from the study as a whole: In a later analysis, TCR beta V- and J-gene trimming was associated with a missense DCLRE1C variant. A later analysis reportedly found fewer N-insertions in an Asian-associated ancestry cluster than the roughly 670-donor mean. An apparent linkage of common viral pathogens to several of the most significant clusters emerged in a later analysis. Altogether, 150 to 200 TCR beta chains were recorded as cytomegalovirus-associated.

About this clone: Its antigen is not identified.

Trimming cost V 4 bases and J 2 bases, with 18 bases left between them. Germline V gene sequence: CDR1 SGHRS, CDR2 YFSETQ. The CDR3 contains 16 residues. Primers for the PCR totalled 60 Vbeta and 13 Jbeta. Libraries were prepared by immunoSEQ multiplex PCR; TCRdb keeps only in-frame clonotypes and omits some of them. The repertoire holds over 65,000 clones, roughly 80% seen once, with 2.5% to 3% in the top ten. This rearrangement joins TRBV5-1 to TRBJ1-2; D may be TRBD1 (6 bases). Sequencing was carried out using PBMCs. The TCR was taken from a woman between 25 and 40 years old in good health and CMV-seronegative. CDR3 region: CASSHSEGGTNYGYTF. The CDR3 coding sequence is TGCGCCAGCAGCCACTCGGAAGGGGGTACAAACTATGGCTACACCTTC.